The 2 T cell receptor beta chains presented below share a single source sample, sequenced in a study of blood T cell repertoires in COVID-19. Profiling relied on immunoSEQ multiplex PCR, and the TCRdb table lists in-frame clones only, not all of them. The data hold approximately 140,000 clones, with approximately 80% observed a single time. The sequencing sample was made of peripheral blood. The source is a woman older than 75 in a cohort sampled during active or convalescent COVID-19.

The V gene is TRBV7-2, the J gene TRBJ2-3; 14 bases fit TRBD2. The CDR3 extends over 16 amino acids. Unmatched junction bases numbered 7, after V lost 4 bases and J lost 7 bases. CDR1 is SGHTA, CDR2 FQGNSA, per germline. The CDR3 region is CASSSGTSGGQNTQYF. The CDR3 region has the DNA TGTGCCAGCAGCTCCGGGACTAGCGGGGGCCAAAATACGCAGTATTTT.

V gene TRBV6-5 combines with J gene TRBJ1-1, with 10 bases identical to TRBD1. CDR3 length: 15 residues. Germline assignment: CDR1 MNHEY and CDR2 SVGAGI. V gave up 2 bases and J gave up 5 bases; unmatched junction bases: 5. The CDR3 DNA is TGTGCCAGCAGTTACGAGGGACAGGGGAGAACTGAAGCTTTCTTT. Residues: CASSYEGQGRTEAFF.